This T cell receptor beta chain was documented in a study of blood T cell repertoires in COVID-19. With 9 bases clipped from V and 6 bases from J, the junction kept 16 bases outside the gene matches. CDR3 length: 16 amino acids. CDR1 and CDR2 from the germline V gene are LNHDA and SQIVND (reference sequence). Original processing methods: Amplification from reference gene primers served as the basis for estimated nucleated cell counts. The data were produced by immunoSEQ multiplex PCR, yet TCRdb's version contains in-frame clones alone and is incomplete. The V and J calls and clone size come from that table; D and trimming were worked out from the DNA. The sample consists of about 180,000 clones, just over 85% of them appearing once.

Material for sequencing was peripheral blood. The J gene is TRBJ1-5, the V gene TRBV19; 8 nucleotides match TRBD1. This TCR was recovered from a man aged 45 to 65 with active or convalescent COVID-19. CDR3 in amino acids: CASLSPIGQGSQPQHF. CDR3 DNA sequence: TGTGCCAGCCTGTCCCCTATCGGACAGGGCTCTCAGCCCCAGCATTTT.